This TCR beta chain was found in a study of cytomegalovirus exposure and HLA in healthy donors. With respect to this clone: The antigen is undetermined.

This CDR3 comprises 14 residues. CDR1 LNHDA and CDR2 SQIVND come from the germline V gene (reference sequence). V lost 5 bases, J lost 3 bases, and 3 bases stayed unmatched. General study findings and limits: Later analysis placed DRB1 highest and HLA-C lowest in TCR association rates, which differed by HLA locus.

Primers included in the PCR were 60 Vbeta and 13 Jbeta primers. Sequenced by immunoSEQ multiplex PCR; TCRdb stores in-frame clones only, minus some. The top ten clones hold 0.24% of a sample with under 250,000 clones, roughly 84% of them seen once. The J gene is TRBJ2-3, the V gene TRBV19, with 9 bases that match TRBD2. Sequencing was done on a sample of PBMCs. The receptor was isolated from a girl aged 2-10 years in good health and CMV-seronegative. CDR3 sequence (DNA): TGTGCCAGTAGTCTTAGCGGGAGAACAGATACGCAGTATTTT. Translating gives CASSLSGRTDTQYF. The full variable domain, rest sourced from reference TRBV19 and TRBJ2-3, is DGGITQSPKYLFRKEGQNVTLSCEQNLNHDAMYWYRQDPGQGLRLIYYSQIVNDFQKGDIAEGYSVSREKKESFPLTVTSAQKNPTAFYLCASSLSGRTDTQYFGPGTRLTVL.